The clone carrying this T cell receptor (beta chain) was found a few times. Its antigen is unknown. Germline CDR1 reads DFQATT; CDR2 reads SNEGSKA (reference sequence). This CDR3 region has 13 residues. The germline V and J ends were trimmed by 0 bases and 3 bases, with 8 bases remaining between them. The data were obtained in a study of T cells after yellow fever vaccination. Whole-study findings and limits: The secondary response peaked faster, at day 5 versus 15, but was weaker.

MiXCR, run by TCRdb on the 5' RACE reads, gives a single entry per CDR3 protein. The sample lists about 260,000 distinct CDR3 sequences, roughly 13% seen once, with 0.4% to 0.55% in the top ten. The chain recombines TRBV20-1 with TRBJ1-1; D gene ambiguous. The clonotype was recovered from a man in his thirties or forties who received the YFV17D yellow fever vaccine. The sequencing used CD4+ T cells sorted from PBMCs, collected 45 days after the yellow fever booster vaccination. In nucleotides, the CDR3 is TGCAGTGCTAGAGAGGGAGAGGACACTGAAGCTTTCTTT. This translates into CSAREGEDTEAFF.